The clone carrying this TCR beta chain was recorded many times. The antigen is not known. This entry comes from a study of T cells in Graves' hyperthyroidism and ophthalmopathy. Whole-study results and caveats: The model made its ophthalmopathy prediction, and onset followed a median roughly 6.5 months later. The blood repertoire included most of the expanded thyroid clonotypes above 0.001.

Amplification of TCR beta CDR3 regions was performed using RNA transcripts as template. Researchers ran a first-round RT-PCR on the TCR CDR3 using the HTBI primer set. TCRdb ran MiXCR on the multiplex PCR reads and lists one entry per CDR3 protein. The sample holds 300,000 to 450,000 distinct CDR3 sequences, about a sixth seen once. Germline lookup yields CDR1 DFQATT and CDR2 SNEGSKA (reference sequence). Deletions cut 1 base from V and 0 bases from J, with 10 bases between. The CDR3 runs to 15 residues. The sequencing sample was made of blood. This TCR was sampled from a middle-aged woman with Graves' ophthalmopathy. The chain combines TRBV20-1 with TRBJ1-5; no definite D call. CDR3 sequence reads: CSARGGAYSNQPQHF. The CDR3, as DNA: TGCAGTGCTAGAGGAGGAGCCTATAGCAATCAGCCCCAGCATTTT.